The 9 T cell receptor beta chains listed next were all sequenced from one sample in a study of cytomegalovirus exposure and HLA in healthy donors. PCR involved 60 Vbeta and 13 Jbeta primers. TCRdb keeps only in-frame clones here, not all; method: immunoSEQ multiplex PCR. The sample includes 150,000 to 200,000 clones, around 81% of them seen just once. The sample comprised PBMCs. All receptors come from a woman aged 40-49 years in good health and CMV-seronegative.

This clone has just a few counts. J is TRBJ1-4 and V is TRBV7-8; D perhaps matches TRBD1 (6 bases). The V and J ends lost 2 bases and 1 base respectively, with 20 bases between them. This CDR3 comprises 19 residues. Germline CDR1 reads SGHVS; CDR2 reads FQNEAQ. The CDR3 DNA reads TGTGCCAGCAGCTTAATGGCTCGGGGGGCAGGGGTAACTAATGAAAAACTGTTTTTT. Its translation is CASSLMARGAGVTNEKLFF.

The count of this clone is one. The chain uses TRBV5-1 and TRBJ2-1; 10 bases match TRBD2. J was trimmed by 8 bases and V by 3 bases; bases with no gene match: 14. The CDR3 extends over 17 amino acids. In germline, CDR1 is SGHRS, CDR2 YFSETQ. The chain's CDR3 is CASSSGVAGGITDEQFF. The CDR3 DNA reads TGCGCCAGCAGCTCCGGGGTAGCGGGAGGCATTACGGATGAGCAGTTCTTC. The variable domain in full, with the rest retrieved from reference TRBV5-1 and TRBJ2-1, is KAGVTQTPRYLIKTRGQQVTLSCSPISGHRSVSWYQQTPGQGLQFLFEYFSETQRNKGNFPGRFSGRQFSNSRSEMNVSTLELGDSALYLCASSSGVAGGITDEQFFGPGTRLTVL.

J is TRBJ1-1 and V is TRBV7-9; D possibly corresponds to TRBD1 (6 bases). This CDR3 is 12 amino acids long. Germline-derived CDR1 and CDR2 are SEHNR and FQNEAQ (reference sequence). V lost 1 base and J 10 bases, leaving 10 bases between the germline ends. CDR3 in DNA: TGTGCCAGCAGCTTAGAGACAGGAGGAGCTTTCTTT. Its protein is CASSLETGGAFF. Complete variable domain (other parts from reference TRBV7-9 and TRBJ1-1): DTGVSQNPRHKITKRGQNVTFRCDPISEHNRLYWYRQTLGQGPEFLTYFQNEAQLEKSRLLSDRFSAERPKGSFSTLEIQRTEQGDSAMYLCASSLETGGAFFGQGTRLTVV.

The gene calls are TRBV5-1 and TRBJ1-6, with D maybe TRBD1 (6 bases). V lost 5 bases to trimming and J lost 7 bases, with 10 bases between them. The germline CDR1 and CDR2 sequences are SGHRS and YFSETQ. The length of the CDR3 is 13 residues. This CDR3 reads CASRDSQNSPLHF. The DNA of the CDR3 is TGCGCCAGCAGGGACAGCCAGAATTCACCCCTCCACTTT.

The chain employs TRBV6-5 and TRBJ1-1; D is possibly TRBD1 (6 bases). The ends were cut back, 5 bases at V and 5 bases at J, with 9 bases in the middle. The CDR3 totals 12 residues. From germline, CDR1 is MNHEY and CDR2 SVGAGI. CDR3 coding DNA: TGTGCCAGCAGTAAAACAGGGACTGAAGCTTTCTTT. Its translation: CASSKTGTEAFF.

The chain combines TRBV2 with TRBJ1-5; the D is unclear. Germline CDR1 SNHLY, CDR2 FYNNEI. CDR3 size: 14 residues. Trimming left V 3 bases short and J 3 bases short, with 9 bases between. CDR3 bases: TGTGCCAGCAGTGAGGCGGGATACAATCAGCCCCAGCATTTT. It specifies CASSEAGYNQPQHF.

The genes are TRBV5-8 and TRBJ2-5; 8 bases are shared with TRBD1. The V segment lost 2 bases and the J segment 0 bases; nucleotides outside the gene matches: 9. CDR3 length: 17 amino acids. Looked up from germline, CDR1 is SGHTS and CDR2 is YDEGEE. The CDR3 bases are TGTGCCAGCAGCTTCGGGACCACAGGGGGATACCAAGAGACCCAGTACTTC. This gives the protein CASSFGTTGGYQETQYF.

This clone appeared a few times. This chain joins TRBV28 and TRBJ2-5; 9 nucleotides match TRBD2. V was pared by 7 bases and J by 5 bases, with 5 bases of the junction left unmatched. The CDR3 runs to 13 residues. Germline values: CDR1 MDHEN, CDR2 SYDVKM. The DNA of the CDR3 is TGTGCCAGCATGTTCAGCGGGAGGGAGACCCAGTACTTC. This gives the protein CASMFSGRETQYF.

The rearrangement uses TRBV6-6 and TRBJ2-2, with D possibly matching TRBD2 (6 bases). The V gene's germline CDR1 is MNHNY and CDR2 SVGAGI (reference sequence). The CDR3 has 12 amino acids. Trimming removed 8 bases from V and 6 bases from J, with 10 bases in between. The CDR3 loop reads CASGRTSGELFF. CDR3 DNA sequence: TGTGCCAGCGGGAGGACTTCCGGGGAGCTGTTTTTT.